A selection of T cell receptor beta chains follows, all from one sample in a study of blood T cell repertoires in COVID-19. The assay was immunoSEQ multiplex PCR, and TCRdb's table has in-frame clones only and misses some. The sample records approximately 18,000 clones, roughly 77% being singletons. The source material was peripheral blood. The origin of the receptors is a man aged 60-69 years with acute or convalescent COVID-19. Each CDR3 is given with its conserved first and last residue. Each record gives: clone size, J gene, V gene, D gene, CDR3 DNA, CDR3 protein. D genes are given only for firm matches. Only some rows state a clone size, as once, few, many or a class for expanded clones.

- TRBJ1-6 TRBV11-2 - TGTGCCAGCAGCTTAGAGTCTGTCTCTTCACCCCTCCACTTT CASSLESVSSPLHF
- TRBJ2-2 TRBV9 - TGTGCCAGCAGCGTAGCTGGGACTCACATGAACACCGGGGAGCTGTTTTTT CASSVAGTHMNTGELFF
- TRBJ1-1 TRBV19 TRBD1 TGTGCCAGTAGTATAAGGGGGCAGGGGGAGTCTGAAGCTTTCTTT CASSIRGQGESEAFF
- TRBJ1-2 TRBV5-1 - TGCGCCAGCAGCTACCAGCTCGGGGATACCTATGGCTACACCTTC CASSYQLGDTYGYTF
- TRBJ1-2 TRBV6-1 TRBD1 TGTGCCAGCAGTGAAGCGCAGGGGGCTAACTATGGCTACACCTTC CASSEAQGANYGYTF
- TRBJ1-3 TRBV5-1 TRBD1 TGCGCCAGCAGCGGGACAGGGGACACCATATATTTT CASSGTGDTIYF
- TRBJ2-5 TRBV19 - TGTGCCAGTAGTATAGGAGGACAGAAACAAGAGACCCAGTACTTC CASSIGGQKQETQYF
once TRBJ2-7 TRBV7-3 TRBD2 TGTGCCAGCAGCTTCGGGGGGGCCCACGAGCAGTACTTC CASSFGGAHEQYF
- TRBJ1-1 TRBV19 - TGTGCCAGTAGTATAGCCCTCACCAAACAGGGGAACACTGAAGCTTTCTTT CASSIALTKQGNTEAFF
- TRBJ2-3 TRBV7-2 - TGTGCCAGCAGGGGGGGGGCGAGTCATACGCAGTATTTT CASRGGASHTQYF
- TRBJ1-2 TRBV28 TRBD1 TGTGCCAGCAGCCCGACAGGGCCCACCTATGGCTACACCTTC CASSPTGPTYGYTF
- TRBJ2-1 TRBV24-1 - TGTGCCACCAGTGGCAGGGAACCTGACCGCCTGCATGAGCAGTTCTTC CATSGREPDRLHEQFF
- TRBJ1-6 TRBV30 TRBD1 TGTGCCTGGACAAACGGGGCAGGGGGCACATCACCCCTCCACTTT CAWTNGAGGTSPLHF
- TRBJ2-4 TRBV11-2 - TGTGCCAGCAGCTTAGATGAGTTCCACCCCCCAAACATTCAGTACTTC CASSLDEFHPPNIQYF
- TRBJ1-1 TRBV7-3 - TGTGCCAGCAGCTTCTCAGTTCAGGGTGAAGCTTTCTTT CASSFSVQGEAFF
- TRBJ1-6 TRBV2 - TGTGCCAGCAGTGAGGAGAGTCCGGATTCACCCCTCCACTTT CASSEESPDSPLHF
few TRBJ2-2 TRBV7-3 TRBD1 TGTGCCAGCAGCTTTGGGACAGCGAACACCGGGGAGCTGTTTTTT CASSFGTANTGELFF
- TRBJ1-2 TRBV28 - TGTGCCAGCAGTTCACAGACTACTAACTATGGCTACACCTTC CASSSQTTNYGYTF
- TRBJ1-1 TRBV11-2 TRBD1 TGTGCCAGCAGCTCCGGGACAGGGGTCTCCCGGAACACTGAAGCTTTCTTT CASSSGTGVSRNTEAFF
- TRBJ2-6 TRBV12-5 TRBD1 TGTGCTAGCGCCCGGACAGGAAGCCCAGCTGGGGCCAACGTCCTGACTTTC CASARTGSPAGANVLTF
- TRBJ2-1 TRBV7-8 - TGTGCCAGCAGCACCTGGCAAGTGGGGCCAGGGTATGGTGAGCAGTTCTTC CASSTWQVGPGYGEQFF
- TRBJ1-1 TRBV5-8 - TGTGCCAGCAGCTTGCTGGGACAAACTGAAGCTTTCTTT CASSLLGQTEAFF
- TRBJ1-1 TRBV5-5 TRBD1 TGTGCCAGCAGCCGTGGACAGGGAGCATTAAACACTGAAGCTTTCTTT CASSRGQGALNTEAFF
- TRBJ1-4 TRBV4-1 - TGCGCCAGCAGCCAAGAGGGCTGGGCCGGTGAAAAACTGTTTTTT CASSQEGWAGEKLFF
- TRBJ1-1 TRBV7-6 TRBD1 TGTGCCAGCAGCCTGTCCCGGGACAGGGGGAGGGGGGACACTGAAGCTTTCTTT CASSLSRDRGRGDTEAFF
- TRBJ1-5 TRBV27 - TGTGCCAGCAGCTTCAATCAGCCCCAGCATTTT CASSFNQPQHF
- TRBJ2-5 TRBV4-1 - TGCGCCAGCAGCCTTGCCCCGAAGGGGACTTTTGTGACACAAGAGACCCAGTACTTC CASSLAPKGTFVTQETQYF
- TRBJ2-5 TRBV18 - TGTGCCAGCTCACCAACGGGGGGCCAGGAGACCCAGTACTTC CASSPTGGQETQYF
- TRBJ1-5 TRBV6-1 TRBD1 TGTGCCAGCAGTGAAAGTACAGGGGATGACCAGCCCCAGCATTTT CASSESTGDDQPQHF
- TRBJ2-1 TRBV5-4 TRBD2 TGTGCCAGCAGCTTGGCGGGGGGGCCGGGGGAGCAGTTCTTC CASSLAGGPGEQFF
- TRBJ2-3 TRBV29-1 - TGCAGCGCTGAGTATGTCCTTAGCACAGATACGCAGTATTTT CSAEYVLSTDTQYF
- TRBJ1-2 TRBV12-3/TRBV12-4 - TGTGCCAGCAGTCGGAGTCTATACTATGGCTACACCTTC CASSRSLYYGYTF
- TRBJ2-2 TRBV7-9 TRBD2 TGTGCCAGCAGCTCCCGTCTGGGGACTAGCGGGGAAAACACCGGGGAGCTGTTTTTT CASSSRLGTSGENTGELFF
once TRBJ1-3 TRBV5-4 - TGTGCCAGCAGCATAGGACAGCCCTCTGGAAACACCATATATTTT CASSIGQPSGNTIYF
- TRBJ1-2 TRBV20-1 - TGCAGTGCTAGTCTTGGGGGGGACTATGGCTACACCTTC CSASLGGDYGYTF
- TRBJ1-1 TRBV7-2 - TGTGCCAGCAGCTTATTTAACGTTGGAGGCACTGAAGCTTTCTTT CASSLFNVGGTEAFF
- TRBJ2-7 TRBV9 TRBD1 TGTGCCAGCAGCGTAGGGACGACAGGGTCCGAGCAGTACTTC CASSVGTTGSEQYF
- TRBJ1-6 TRBV24-1 - TGTGCCACTAGGGGCAAAGGTTCGAGCTCACCCCTCCACTTT CATRGKGSSSPLHF
- TRBJ2-5 TRBV7-9 - TGTGCCAGCAGCTTAGTCAAGGGTTCGGCGGGGCTGGGAGAGACCCAGTACTTC CASSLVKGSAGLGETQYF
- TRBJ2-3 TRBV7-9 TRBD2 TGTGCCAGCAGCTTACCCGGTACTAGCGGGGTCTATCACACAGATACGCAGTATTTT CASSLPGTSGVYHTDTQYF
medium-sized TRBJ2-5 TRBV5-5 TRBD2 TGTGCCAGCAGCTTCAGCGGGGGGGGTGGCACGGCCCAGTACTTC CASSFSGGGGTAQYF
- TRBJ2-3 TRBV5-1 - TGCGCCAGCAGCCGGGGGGGACAGAGAACAGATACGCAGTATTTT CASSRGGQRTDTQYF
- TRBJ1-1 TRBV19 - TGTGCCAGTAGTCCCGTCGAGGGCATGAACACTGAAGCTTTCTTT CASSPVEGMNTEAFF
few TRBJ1-6 TRBV2 - TGTGCCAGCAGTAGGACGGGGGGAGGGTCACCCCTCCACTTT CASSRTGGGSPLHF